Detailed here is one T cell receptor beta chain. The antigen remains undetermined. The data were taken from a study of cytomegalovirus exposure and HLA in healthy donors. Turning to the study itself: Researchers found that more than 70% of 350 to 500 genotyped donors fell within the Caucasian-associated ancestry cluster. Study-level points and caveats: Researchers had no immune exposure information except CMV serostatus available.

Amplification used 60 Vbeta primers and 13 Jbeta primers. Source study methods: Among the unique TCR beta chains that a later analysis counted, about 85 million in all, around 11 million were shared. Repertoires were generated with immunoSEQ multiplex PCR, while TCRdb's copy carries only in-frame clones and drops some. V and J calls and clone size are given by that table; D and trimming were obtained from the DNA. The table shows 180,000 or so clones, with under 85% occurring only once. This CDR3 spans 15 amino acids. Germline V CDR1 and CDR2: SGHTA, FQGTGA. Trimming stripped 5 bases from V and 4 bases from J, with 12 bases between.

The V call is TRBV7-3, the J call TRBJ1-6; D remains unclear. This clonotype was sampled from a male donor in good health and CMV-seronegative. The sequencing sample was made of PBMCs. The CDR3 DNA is TGTGCCAGCAGCCGAGAGGGCCTATATAATTCACCCCTCCACTTT. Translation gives CASSREGLYNSPLHF.